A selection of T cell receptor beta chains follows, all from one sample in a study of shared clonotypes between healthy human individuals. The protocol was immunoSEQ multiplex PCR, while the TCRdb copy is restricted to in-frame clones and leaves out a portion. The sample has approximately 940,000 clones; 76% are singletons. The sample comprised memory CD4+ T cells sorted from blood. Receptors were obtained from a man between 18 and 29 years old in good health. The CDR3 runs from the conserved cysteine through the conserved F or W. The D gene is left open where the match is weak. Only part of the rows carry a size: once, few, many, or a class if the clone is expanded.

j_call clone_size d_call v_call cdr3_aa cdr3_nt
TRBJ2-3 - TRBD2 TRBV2 CASSPSGKGTDTQYF TGTGCCAGCAGTCCTAGCGGGAAGGGCACAGATACGCAGTATTTT
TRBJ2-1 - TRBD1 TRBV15 CATSGRTGTGNRNEQFF TGTGCCACCAGCGGTCGGACTGGGACAGGGAATCGGAATGAGCAGTTCTTC
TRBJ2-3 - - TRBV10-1 CASSETPLDTQYF TGCGCCAGCAGTGAGACTCCTCTGGATACGCAGTATTTT
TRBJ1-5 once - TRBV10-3 CAISALEWGQPQHF TGTGCCATCAGCGCCCTCGAATGGGGTCAGCCCCAGCATTTT
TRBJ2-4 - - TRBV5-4 CASSGEGGGQGAKNIQYF TGTGCCAGCAGCGGGGAAGGAGGGGGACAAGGAGCCAAAAACATTCAGTACTTC
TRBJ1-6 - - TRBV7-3 CATSSFANSPLHF TGTGCCACCTCGAGTTTTGCTAATTCACCCCTCCACTTT
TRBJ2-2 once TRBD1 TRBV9 CASSVGQGANTGELFF TGTGCCAGCAGCGTCGGACAGGGGGCGAACACCGGGGAGCTGTTTTTT
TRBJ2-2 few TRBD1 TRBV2 CASSVGQGFGELFF TGTGCCAGCAGCGTCGGACAGGGGTTCGGGGAGCTGTTTTTT
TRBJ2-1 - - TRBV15 CATSRDLVNEQFF TGTGCCACCAGCAGAGATCTGGTGAATGAGCAGTTCTTC
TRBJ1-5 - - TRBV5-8 CASSSGQNQPQHF TGTGCCAGCAGCTCAGGACAGAATCAGCCCCAGCATTTT
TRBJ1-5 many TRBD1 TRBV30 CAWSRGTDSNQPQHF TGTGCCTGGAGTAGAGGGACAGATAGCAATCAGCCCCAGCATTTT
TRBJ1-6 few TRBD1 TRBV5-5 CASSLEGQGMIGSPLHF TGTGCCAGCAGCTTGGAGGGACAGGGAATGATCGGTTCACCCCTCCACTTT
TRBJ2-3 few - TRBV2 CASSKQNGDTQYF TGTGCCAGCAGTAAACAGAATGGGGATACGCAGTATTTT
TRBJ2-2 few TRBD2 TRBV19 CASSTGLGTGELFF TGTGCCAGTAGTACCGGACTAGGAACCGGGGAGCTGTTTTTT
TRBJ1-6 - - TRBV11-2 CASSLGARNDLHF TGTGCCAGCAGCTTAGGGGCACGCAATGACCTCCACTTT
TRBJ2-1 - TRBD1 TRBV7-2 CASSLVPGGVFRNEQFF TGTGCCAGCAGCTTAGTGCCAGGGGGCGTTTTTCGCAATGAGCAGTTCTTC
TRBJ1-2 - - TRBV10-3 CAISEFDMGSHYGYTF TGTGCCATCAGTGAATTTGATATGGGTTCCCACTATGGCTACACCTTC
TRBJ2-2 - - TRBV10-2 CASSEWGPGTGELFF TGCGCCAGCAGTGAGTGGGGGCCGGGCACCGGGGAGCTGTTTTTT
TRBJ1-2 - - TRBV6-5 CASSRGRRLEYGYTF TGTGCCAGCAGTAGGGGCCGCCGCCTGGAGTATGGCTACACCTTC
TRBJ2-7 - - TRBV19 CASSIGQAFSSYEQYF TGTGCCAGTAGTATAGGTCAAGCGTTCAGCTCCTACGAGCAGTACTTC
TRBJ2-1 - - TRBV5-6 CASSLGDPVAYNEQFF TGTGCCAGCAGCTTGGGGGACCCGGTTGCCTACAATGAGCAGTTCTTC
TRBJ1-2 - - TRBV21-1 CASSKGKDETYGYTF TGTGCCAGCAGCAAAGGAAAAGATGAAACCTATGGCTACACCTTC
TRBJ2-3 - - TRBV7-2 CASSGLGSTDTQYF TGTGCCAGCAGCGGACTCGGGAGTACAGATACGCAGTATTTT
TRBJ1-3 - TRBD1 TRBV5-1 CASSPRTGGEGNTIYF TGCGCCAGCAGCCCCCGGACAGGGGGCGAGGGAAACACCATATATTTT
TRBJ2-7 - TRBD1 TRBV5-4 CASRRQGASSYEQYF TGTGCCAGCAGACGACAGGGGGCGAGCTCCTACGAGCAGTACTTC
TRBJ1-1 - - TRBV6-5 CASSSRAEAFF TGTGCCAGCAGTTCTAGGGCTGAAGCTTTCTTT
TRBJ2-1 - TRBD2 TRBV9 CASSAGLASYNEQFF TGTGCCAGCAGCGCGGGACTAGCGTCTTACAATGAGCAGTTCTTC
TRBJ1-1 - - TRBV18 CASSPPAMNTEAFF TGTGCCAGCTCACCACCAGCCATGAACACTGAAGCTTTCTTT
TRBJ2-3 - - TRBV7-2 CASSLGQGRVKQYF TGTGCCAGCAGCTTAGGTCAAGGGCGAGTTAAGCAGTATTTT
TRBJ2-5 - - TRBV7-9 CASSPLGETQYF TGTGCCAGCAGCCCCCTAGGCGAGACCCAGTACTTC
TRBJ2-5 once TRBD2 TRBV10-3 CAISESNGGGAGETQYF TGTGCCATCAGTGAGTCGAATGGCGGGGGGGCCGGTGAGACCCAGTACTTC
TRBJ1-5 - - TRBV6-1 CASSAGYLGQPQHF TGTGCCAGCAGCGCAGGGTATTTGGGTCAGCCCCAGCATTTT
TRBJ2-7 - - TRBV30 CAFTLRYEQYF TGTGCCTTTACCCTGCGTTACGAGCAGTACTTC
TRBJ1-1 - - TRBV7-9 CASSLNTIPNTEAFF TGTGCCAGCAGCCTGAACACAATTCCTAACACTGAAGCTTTCTTT
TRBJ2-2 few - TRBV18 CASSPRQGGTGELFF TGTGCCAGCTCACCACGGCAGGGAGGAACCGGGGAGCTGTTTTTT
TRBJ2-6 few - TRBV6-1 CASSLEGDGANVLTF TGTGCCAGCAGCCTAGAGGGAGATGGGGCCAACGTCCTGACTTTC
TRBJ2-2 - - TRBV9 CASSVGFGGAKIAGELFF TGTGCCAGCAGCGTTGGGTTCGGAGGGGCTAAGATAGCCGGGGAGCTGTTTTTT
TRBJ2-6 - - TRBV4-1 CASSPIWGGAAGANVLTF TGCGCCAGCAGCCCTATCTGGGGGGGGGCGGCTGGGGCCAACGTCCTGACTTTC
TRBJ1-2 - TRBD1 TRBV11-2 CASSSLRTGPNYGYTF TGTGCCAGCAGCTCCCTTAGGACAGGGCCGAACTATGGCTACACCTTC
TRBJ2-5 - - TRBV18 CASSPDYPGETQYF TGTGCCAGCTCACCAGACTACCCGGGGGAGACCCAGTACTTC
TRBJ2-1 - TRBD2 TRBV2 CASRETSGVNNEQFF TGTGCCAGCAGAGAGACTAGCGGTGTCAATAATGAGCAGTTCTTC
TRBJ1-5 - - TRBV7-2 CASSLGAGNQPQHF TGTGCCAGCAGCTTAGGGGCCGGCAATCAGCCCCAGCATTTT
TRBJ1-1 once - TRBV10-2 CASSRVRTEAFF TGCGCCAGCAGTCGAGTCAGAACTGAAGCTTTCTTT
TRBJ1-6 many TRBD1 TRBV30 CAWRRDKPGQVGLSYNSPLHF TGTGCCTGGAGAAGAGACAAACCGGGACAGGTGGGCTTGTCCTATAATTCACCCCTCCACTTT
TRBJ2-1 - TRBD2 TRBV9 CASSPTKGGGAFYEQFF TGTGCCAGCAGCCCAACAAAGGGCGGGGGGGCATTTTATGAGCAGTTCTTC
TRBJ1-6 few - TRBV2 CASSTGGISPLHF TGTGCCAGCAGTACGGGAGGTATTTCACCCCTCCACTTT
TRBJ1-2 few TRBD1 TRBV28 CASSLFSTGGRGYTF TGTGCCAGCAGTCTTTTCTCGACAGGGGGCCGTGGCTACACCTTC
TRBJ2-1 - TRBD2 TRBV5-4 CASSSATSGGRIPDEQFF TGTGCCAGCAGCTCCGCCACCTCCGGCGGGAGAATCCCCGATGAGCAGTTCTTC
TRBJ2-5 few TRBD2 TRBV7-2 CASSTGGQETQYF TGTGCCAGCAGCACGGGGGGGCAAGAGACCCAGTACTTC
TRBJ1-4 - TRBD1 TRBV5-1 CASSSLTGNEKLFF TGCGCCAGCAGCTCGTTGACAGGGAATGAAAAACTGTTTTTT
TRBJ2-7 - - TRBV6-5 CASSYSTSTYEQYF TGTGCCAGCAGTTACTCGACATCGACCTACGAGCAGTACTTC
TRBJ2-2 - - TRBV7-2 CASSLGRENTGELFF TGTGCCAGCAGCTTGGGGCGGGAGAACACCGGGGAGCTGTTTTTT
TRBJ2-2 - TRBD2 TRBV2 CASRELASDTGELFF TGTGCCAGCAGGGAACTAGCGTCGGACACCGGGGAGCTGTTTTTT